The 5 T cell receptor beta chains below come from one sample, sequenced in a study of Ad26.COV2.S vaccination and SARS-CoV-2 variants (dated by TCRdb to 2020 to 2022). The treatment or condition label here, explained by the study, means: about 20 received Ad26.COV2.S at low or high dose, single or two shots; about 5 received placebo; per-sample allocation not given. For vaccine and placebo recipients, repertoires were sequenced using samples collected on day 63 after the first injection. Libraries were built with the immunoSEQ multiplex PCR assay. TCRdb carries this immuneACCESS record with in-frame sequences only. Its versions omit some clonotypes, under half of them owing to an unresolved V gene in the studies checked, with the rest unexplained. The sample yields hundreds of thousands of clones; approximately 92% were counted once. Around 1.8% of the sample is taken by the ten largest. Sequences were derived from peripheral blood, sampled in a trial of Ad26.COV2.S vaccine versus placebo. These receptors originate from a person between 18 and 65 years old who received the Ad26.COV2.S COVID-19 vaccine or a placebo.

The chain carries TRBV9 and TRBJ2-5; 8 bases align to TRBD1. The J segment lost 1 base and the V segment lost 3 bases, leaving 5 bases of the junction unmatched. The CDR3 runs 15 residues. Germline-derived CDR1 and CDR2 are SGDLS and YYNGEE. DNA of the CDR3: TGTGCCAGCAGCGCGGGACAGGCCCTCCAAGAGACCCAGTACTTC. Protein sequence: CASSAGQALQETQYF.

The CDR3 spells CASSQGDRAEAFF. The CDR3 DNA is TGTGCCAGCAGCCAAGGGGACAGGGCTGAAGCTTTCTTT. This sequence joins TRBV3-1 (or the pseudogene TRBV3-2) and TRBJ1-1; 9 nucleotides line up with TRBD1. This CDR3 contains 13 residues. J gave up 6 bases and V 1 base, and 0 bases lay outside the gene matches. Germline CDR1 reads LGHDT; CDR2 reads YNNKEL (reference sequence).

CDR3 DNA sequence: TGTGCCAGCAGCCAAGATAGAAGGTGGCCGAACTATGGCTACACCTTC. Encoded protein: CASSQDRRWPNYGYTF. V and J are TRBV3-1 (or the pseudogene TRBV3-2) and TRBJ1-2; D remains ambiguous. Trimming left V 0 bases short and J 2 bases short, with 13 bases between. The germline gives CDR1 LGHDT, CDR2 YNNKEL (reference sequence). The CDR3 totals 16 residues.

The chain carries TRBV10-3 and TRBJ2-2; D is perhaps TRBD1 (6 bases). CDR1 and CDR2 from the germline V gene are ENHRY and SYGVKD. The CDR3 totals 15 residues. Trimming took off 6 bases at V and 7 bases at J, with 18 bases between the two ends. The CDR3 protein is CAIRRTVGIFGELFF. The CDR3 nucleotides are TGTGCCATCAGACGGACAGTGGGGATTTTCGGGGAGCTGTTTTTT.

The chain links TRBV5-4 to TRBJ2-1; D gene ambiguous. V was pared by 5 bases and J by 9 bases, with 9 bases between. CDR3 size: 11 residues. Germline CDR1 and CDR2: SGHNT and YYREEE (reference sequence). The CDR3 DNA reads TGTGCCAGCAGGGCTGGGTCTGAGCAGTTCTTC. Encoded protein: CASRAGSEQFF.